The rows below give T cell receptor beta chains drawn from one sample of a study of vaccination and CD4 T cells after COVID-19. Their antigens remain unidentified. TCRdb re-called the PCR reads through MiXCR, storing one row per CDR3 protein. The sample has about 10,000 distinct CDR3 sequences, under 40% seen once. The specimen sequenced was CD4+ T cells from blood, cultured in vitro. Source of these receptors: a human donor in good health. CDR3s include the opening cysteine and the closing phenylalanine or tryptophan. The D gene is left open where the match is weak. A row's size may be missing; if present it is once, few, many or a size class.

D: -
size: -
V: TRBV5-8
J: TRBJ2-7
CDR3: CASSLWAGEYEQYF
DNA: TGTGCCAGCAGCTTGTGGGCAGGGGAATACGAGCAGTACTTC

D: -
size: -
V: TRBV10-3
J: TRBJ2-2
CDR3: CAIRRTVETGTPNTGELFF
DNA: TGTGCCATCAGAAGGACAGTCGAAACCGGGACACCGAACACCGGGGAGCTGTTTTTT

D: TRBD1
size: few
V: TRBV20-1
J: TRBJ1-5
CDR3: CSVRDRGRNSNQPQHF
DNA: TGCAGTGTCCGGGACAGGGGGCGCAATAGCAATCAGCCCCAGCATTTT

D: -
size: few
V: TRBV6-5
J: TRBJ2-7
CDR3: CASSSTYEQYF
DNA: TGTGCCAGCAGTTCGACATACGAGCAGTACTTC

D: -
size: few
V: TRBV7-2
J: TRBJ2-7
CDR3: CASSLTYEQYF
DNA: TGTGCCAGCAGCTTGACCTACGAGCAGTACTTC

D: -
size: -
V: TRBV7-9
J: TRBJ2-7
CDR3: CASSYTSLYEQYF
DNA: TGTGCCAGCAGCTATACTTCACTTTACGAGCAGTACTTC

D: -
size: few
V: TRBV30
J: TRBJ1-5
CDR3: CAWSVQGGSNQPQHF
DNA: TGTGCCTGGAGTGTACAGGGTGGCAGCAATCAGCCCCAGCATTTT

D: -
size: few
V: TRBV7-9
J: TRBJ2-7
CDR3: CASSLTSYEQYF
DNA: TGTGCCAGCAGCTTGACCTCCTACGAGCAGTACTTC

D: TRBD2
size: few
V: TRBV20-1
J: TRBJ2-7
CDR3: CSASILAGSYEQYF
DNA: TGCAGTGCTAGTATCCTAGCGGGTTCATACGAGCAGTACTTC

D: -
size: -
V: TRBV28
J: TRBJ1-2
CDR3: CASSTGRSYGYTF
DNA: TGTGCCAGCAGCACGGGACGGTCCTATGGCTACACCTTC

D: -
size: few
V: TRBV6-1
J: TRBJ2-5
CDR3: CASRRGGPQETQYF
DNA: TGTGCCAGCAGGCGGGGCGGCCCCCAAGAGACCCAGTACTTC

D: TRBD2
size: -
V: TRBV5-1
J: TRBJ2-5
CDR3: CASSLRSGLAEGGETQYF
DNA: TGCGCCAGCAGCTTGAGGTCGGGACTAGCGGAGGGGGGAGAGACCCAGTACTTC